Detailed here is one T cell receptor beta chain. Division of CD4+ cells produced a CD45RA+ naive subset and a CD45RA-negative memory subset. Looked up from germline, CDR1 is MNHEY and CDR2 is SMNVEV (reference sequence). After removal of 6 bases from V and 8 bases from J, the junction contained 9 bases not matched to a gene. The CDR3 totals 14 residues. This sample was taken from a study of shared clonotypes between healthy human individuals. The authors distributed each subset's genomic DNA evenly over several immunoSEQ plates. Repertoires were generated with immunoSEQ multiplex PCR, while TCRdb's copy carries only in-frame clones and drops some. Of more than 1.2 million clones listed, 98% were seen once; the top ten hold about 0.4%.

The chain recombines TRBV27 with TRBJ2-1, with 8 bases matching TRBD2. Sequenced material: naive CD4+ T cells sorted from blood. Subset meaning: CD45RA+ positively selected. This TCR came from a man between 25 and 39 years old in good health. The CDR3: CASRPFRGGDEQFF. The CDR3 coding sequence is TGTGCCAGCAGACCTTTTCGGGGGGGCGATGAGCAGTTCTTC.